This entry is about one TCR beta chain. This sample also contains other DNA sequences that code for the same CDR3. Produced via immunoSEQ multiplex PCR; TCRdb's table is partial and in-frame only. This sample carries roughly 85,000 clones, around 85% of them seen once, and the ten largest clones take around 7.7%. The sample comes from a study of T cell responses to AZD1222 COVID-19 vaccine. With 3 bases removed from V and 1 base from J, the gap between germline ends came to 6 bases. The germline V gene has CDR1 KGHSH and CDR2 LQKENI. The CDR3 covers 13 residues. The chain combines TRBV18 with TRBJ1-1; weak D call: TRBD1 (5 bases). This sequence originates from an adult in good health. The sample here was peripheral blood, taken on day 0 of AZD1222 vaccination. The CDR3 region is CASSPQGNTEAFF. Here the CDR3 DNA reads TGTGCCAGCTCACCCCAGGGGAACACTGAAGCTTTCTTT. Full variable domain (outside the CDR3, taken from reference TRBV18 and TRBJ1-1): NAGVMQNPRHLVRRRGQEARLRCSPMKGHSHVYWYRQLPEEGLKFMVYLQKENIIDESGMPKERFSAEFPKEGPSILRIQQVVRGDSAAYFCASSPQGNTEAFFGQGTRLTVV.